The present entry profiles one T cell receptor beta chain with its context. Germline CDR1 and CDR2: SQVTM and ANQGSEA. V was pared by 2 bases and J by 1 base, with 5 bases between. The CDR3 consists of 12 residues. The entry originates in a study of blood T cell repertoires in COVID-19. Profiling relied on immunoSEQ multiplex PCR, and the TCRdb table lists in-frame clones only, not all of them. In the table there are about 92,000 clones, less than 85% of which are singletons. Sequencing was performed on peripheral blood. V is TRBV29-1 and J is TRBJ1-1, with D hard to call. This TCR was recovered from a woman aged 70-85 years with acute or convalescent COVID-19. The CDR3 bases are TGCAGCGTTGAAAACGGGAACACTGAAGCTTTCTTT. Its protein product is CSVENGNTEAFF.